Listed here are 14 T cell receptor beta chains from one sample, sequenced in a study of T cells in localized non-small cell lung cancer. Data came from immunoSEQ multiplex PCR; TCRdb stores just in-frame clones and leaves some out. The sample lists about 1,000 clones; 15% to 25% were seen once. Sequencing used lung tumor tissue, obtained before any cancer treatment. Receptors originate from a female donor aged 60 or older with stage I squamous cell lung carcinoma.

This clone is deemed medium-sized. The chain links TRBV6-8 to TRBJ1-5; 10 bases map to TRBD1. Germline V gene lookup returns CDR1 MNHGY and CDR2 SAAAGT. V trimming: 0 bases; J trimming: 7 bases; junction bases outside the gene matches: 6. The CDR3 spans 16 residues. The CDR3 protein is CASSYSAGQGGQPQHF. CDR3 coding DNA: TGTGCCAGCAGTTACTCCGCCGGACAGGGGGGCCAGCCCCAGCATTTT.

This clone rates as medium-sized (0.01 to 0.1%). V is TRBV6-8 and J is TRBJ2-1; either TRBD1 or TRBD2 may supply D (5 bases each). This CDR3 contains 15 residues. The V gene lost 5 bases and the J gene lost 7 bases, with 18 bases spanning the gap. Germline V gives CDR1 MNHGY, CDR2 SAAAGT. The chain's CDR3 is CASSQGLEASNEQFF. The CDR3 bases are TGTGCCAGCAGTCAGGGTTTGGAGGCTTCGAATGAGCAGTTCTTC.

There are a few counts of this clone. The CDR3 sequence is CASRASGRNYEQYF. CDR3 bases: TGTGCCAGCAGGGCTAGCGGGAGGAACTACGAGCAGTACTTC. V is TRBV11-3 and J is TRBJ2-7, with 11 positions matching TRBD2. The CDR3 consists of 14 residues. The V segment lost 6 bases and the J segment 3 bases; nucleotides outside the gene matches: 4. Germline V gene lookup returns CDR1 SGHNT and CDR2 YENEEA. The entire variable domain, with the rest obtained from reference TRBV11-3 and TRBJ2-7, is as follows: EAGVVQSPRYKIIEKKQPVAFWCNPISGHNTLYWYLQNLGQGPELLIRYENEEAVDDSQLPKDRFSAERLKGVDSTLKIQPAELGDSAVYLCASRASGRNYEQYFGPGTRLTVT.

The chain links TRBV25-1 to TRBJ2-5, with a tentative D call TRBD2 (6 bases). Deletions cut 2 bases from V and 4 bases from J, with 17 bases between. The CDR3 has 16 amino acids. Looked up from germline, CDR1 is MGHDK and CDR2 is SYGVNS. The CDR3 loop reads CASSEPTSGARETQYF. The CDR3 DNA sequence: TGTGCCAGCAGTGAACCGACTAGTGGGGCGCGAGAGACCCAGTACTTC.

The chain joins TRBV6-8 to TRBJ1-2; 8 nucleotides agree with TRBD1. Losses at the gene ends were 7 bases for V and 4 bases for J; bases not matched to a gene: 8. Germline loops: CDR1 MNHGY, CDR2 SAAAGT. CDR3 size: 14 residues. The CDR3 sequence: CASKRTGQAYGYTF. For the CDR3, the DNA is TGTGCCAGCAAGAGGACAGGGCAGGCCTATGGCTACACCTTC.

The chain recombines TRBV19 with TRBJ1-1; 7 bases map to TRBD1. Trimming took 5 bases from V and 4 from J; bases not matched to a gene: 7. Germline-derived CDR1 and CDR2 are LNHDA and SQIVND (reference sequence). The CDR3 is 14 residues long. The CDR3 DNA reads TGTGCCAGTAGTGCACAGGGGAGGAGCACTGAAGCTTTCTTT. The encoded protein is CASSAQGRSTEAFF.

A few counts support this clone. V gene TRBV6-1 combines with J gene TRBJ2-5; D is unresolved. V lost 1 base and J lost 5, with 20 bases in between. CDR3 size: 17 residues. Germline-derived CDR1 and CDR2 are MNHNS and SASEGT. CDR3 residues: CASSEVLRNIVDETQYF. In DNA, the CDR3 is TGTGCCAGCAGTGAAGTACTGAGGAACATCGTCGACGAGACCCAGTACTTC.

The V gene is TRBV19, the J gene TRBJ1-3, with no clear D. This CDR3 contains 13 residues. Germline V CDR1 and CDR2: LNHDA, SQIVND (reference sequence). V was cut by 4 bases and J by 0 bases, with 4 bases left in between. CDR3 DNA sequence: TGTGCCAGTAGTAGATCCTCTGGAAACACCATATATTTT. Its protein product is CASSRSSGNTIYF.

In its sample, this clone ranks as medium-sized. This rearrangement joins TRBV11-3 to TRBJ2-5; 9 bases fit TRBD2. The junction had 4 bases not matched to a gene; V was cut back by 0 bases and J by 2 bases. The CDR3 is 16 amino acids. Germline loops: CDR1 SGHNT, CDR2 YENEEA. CDR3 nucleotide sequence: TGTGCCAGCAGCTTAGATCAGGCGGGAGGGCAAGAGACCCAGTACTTC. It specifies CASSLDQAGGQETQYF. Full variable domain (outside the CDR3, taken from reference TRBV11-3 and TRBJ2-5): EAGVVQSPRYKIIEKKQPVAFWCNPISGHNTLYWYLQNLGQGPELLIRYENEEAVDDSQLPKDRFSAERLKGVDSTLKIQPAELGDSAVYLCASSLDQAGGQETQYFGPGTRLLVL.

This clone came up a few times. V gene TRBV15 combines with J gene TRBJ2-2; 10 positions match TRBD2. Trimming removed 5 bases from V and 3 bases from J; junction bases left unmatched: 6. CDR1 and CDR2 from the germline V gene are LNHNV and YYDKDF (reference sequence). The CDR3 is 16 residues long. CDR3 in amino acids: CATSAPTSGYTGELFF. DNA of the CDR3: TGTGCCACCAGCGCACCGACTAGCGGGTACACCGGGGAGCTGTTTTTT.

CDR3 in DNA: TGTGCCTGGAGTGGACAGGTCAATCAGCCCCAGCATTTT. Amino acid sequence: CAWSGQVNQPQHF. This sequence joins TRBV30 and TRBJ1-5; possibly TRBD1 for D (6 bases). The V and J ends lost 1 base and 3 bases respectively, with 7 bases between them. The CDR3 sequence is 13 residues long. From germline, CDR1 is GTSNPN and CDR2 SVGIG (reference sequence).

The count of this clone is one. The V gene is TRBV18, the J gene TRBJ2-5; the D call may be TRBD1 or TRBD2 (6 bases each). The germline V gene has CDR1 KGHSH and CDR2 LQKENI. The CDR3 spans 14 residues. Trimming removed 2 bases at V and 4 bases at J, with 11 bases between. CDR3 nucleotides: TGTGCCAGCTCACCAAAGGGGGGCGGAGAGACCCAGTACTTC. It encodes CASSPKGGGETQYF.

The chain couples TRBV29-1 to TRBJ2-3, with 8 bases aligning to TRBD2. The ends lost 8 bases at V and 2 bases at J; junction bases unmatched: 9. The CDR3 runs 14 residues. Germline-derived CDR1 and CDR2 are SQVTM and ANQGSEA. CDR3 region: CSSFTSGSTDTQYF. CDR3 nucleotide sequence: TGCAGCTCGTTCACTAGCGGCTCCACAGATACGCAGTATTTT.

The chain combines TRBV30 with TRBJ2-4; no firm D call. The V end lost 2 bases, the J end lost 6 bases, and 8 bases lay between the germline ends. This CDR3 has 12 residues. CDR1 GTSNPN and CDR2 SVGIG come from the germline V gene (reference sequence). The CDR3 reads CAWSKARNIQYF. In nucleotides, the CDR3 is TGTGCCTGGAGTAAGGCGAGAAACATTCAGTACTTC.